The entry below gives a single T cell receptor (beta chain) sequence along with its context. Its antigen remains unknown. Generated by immunoSEQ multiplex PCR, the TCRdb table keeps only in-frame clones and is missing some. This sample carries tens of thousands of clones, 60% to 85% of them seen once, and the ten largest clones take 6.5% to 7%. The data are from a study of T cells in narcolepsy. Study outcomes and limitations: HCRT-specific and TRIB2-specific autoreactive clonotypes appeared among same-patient CSF and blood CD4+ clonotypes.

The TCR was taken from a human donor in good health. Input material: memory (CD45RA-) CD4+ T cells from blood.

Here the CDR3 reads CASSAKGFSYPSYNEQFF. CDR3 sequence (DNA): TGTGCCAGTAGTGCGAAAGGGTTCTCCTACCCTTCCTACAATGAGCAGTTCTTC. The chain recombines TRBV19 with TRBJ2-1; D unresolved. The CDR3 has 18 amino acids. V was trimmed by 5 bases and J by 1 base, leaving 21 bases between them. Germline-derived CDR1 and CDR2 are LNHDA and SQIVND (reference sequence). The variable domain in full, with the rest retrieved from reference TRBV19 and TRBJ2-1, is DGGITQSPKYLFRKEGQNVTLSCEQNLNHDAMYWYRQDPGQGLRLIYYSQIVNDFQKGDIAEGYSVSREKKESFPLTVTSAQKNPTAFYLCASSAKGFSYPSYNEQFFGPGTRLTVL.